The T cell receptor (beta chain) under discussion was sequenced for a study of blood T cell repertoires in COVID-19. The CDR3 is made up of 15 amino acids. V was shortened by 3 bases and J by 0 bases, with 9 bases between the two germline ends. The germline CDR1 and CDR2 sequences are SGHTA and FQGTGA. The protocol was immunoSEQ multiplex PCR, while the TCRdb copy is restricted to in-frame clones and leaves out a portion. This table has 150,000 to 200,000 clones, about four fifths appearing once. The rearrangement links TRBV7-3 to TRBJ2-1; D may be TRBD1 (5 bases). Sequencing used peripheral blood. This receptor was taken from a human donor in a cohort sampled during active COVID-19. The CDR3 reads CASSLQGSSYNEQFF. In DNA, the CDR3 is TGTGCCAGCAGCTTGCAGGGAAGCTCCTACAATGAGCAGTTCTTC.